This T cell receptor beta chain was sequenced during a study of Graves' ophthalmopathy and Graves' hyperthyroidism. A duration under 3 months, NOSPECS ≥4, CAS ≥3 and moderate-to-severe activity characterized the donors with ophthalmopathy. From germline, CDR1 is SGHTA and CDR2 FQGNSA. The CDR3 has 13 residues. Trimming removed 5 bases from V and 4 bases from J, with 11 bases in between. Amplification targeted the TCR beta CDR3 regions, with RNA transcripts as the source material. Second-round multiplex PCR followed a first-round RT-PCR using HTBI primers. TCRdb used MiXCR to reprocess the multiplex PCR reads, holding one entry per CDR3 protein. The repertoire holds around 670,000 distinct CDR3 sequences, approximately 40% seen once, with about 40% in the top ten.

The receptor was isolated from an adult man with Graves' ophthalmopathy. The rearrangement links TRBV7-2 to TRBJ1-2; the D gene is possibly TRBD1 (5 bases). Sequenced input: peripheral blood. CDR3 sequence: CASSQDSIYGYTF. The CDR3 DNA reads as TGTGCCAGCAGCCAAGACAGCATCTATGGCTACACCTTC. Full variable domain (remainder filled in from reference TRBV7-2 and TRBJ1-2): GAGVSQSPSNKVTEKGKDVELRCDPISGHTALYWYRQSLGQGLEFLIYFQGNSAPDKSGLPSDRFSAERTGGSVSTLTIQRTQQEDSAVYLCASSQDSIYGYTFGSGTRLTVV.